This TCR beta chain was observed in a study of cytomegalovirus exposure and HLA in healthy donors. The V gene's germline CDR1 is SGHRS and CDR2 YFSETQ. The CDR3 has 12 residues. Trimming took off 3 bases at V and 0 bases at J, with 4 bases between the two ends. Primers included in the PCR were 60 Vbeta and 13 Jbeta primers. The protocol was immunoSEQ multiplex PCR, while the TCRdb copy is restricted to in-frame clones and leaves out a portion. The repertoire holds roughly 170,000 clones, with roughly 80% as singletons. The J gene is TRBJ2-7, the V gene TRBV5-1; D unresolved. This TCR was sampled from a man aged 30-40 years in good health and CMV-seronegative. The sample taken for sequencing was PBMCs. CDR3 in DNA: TGCGCCAGCAGCTCGAGCTCCTACGAGCAGTACTTC. Residues: CASSSSSYEQYF.